This TCR beta chain was sequenced in a study of blood T cells in healthy people across ages. Study-level information: About one barcoded beta molecule per two T cells came from capture by template switching.

Points on this clonotype: Antigen unknown.

V was trimmed by 8 bases and J by 5 bases, leaving 12 bases between them. The germline V gene has CDR1 MNHEY and CDR2 SVGEGT. The CDR3 contains 12 residues. The authors ran a second PCR of about 6 to 12 cycles using a sample-barcoded 5' primer and a J-beta primer mix. TCRdb reprocessed the 5' RACE reads with MiXCR, giving one entry per CDR3 protein. Among about a million distinct CDR3 sequences, roughly two fifths were seen once, and the ten largest hold roughly 14%. Findings and caveats of the study: It was not possible, with unsorted PBMCs, to conclusively compare naive and antigen-experienced cells. The donors' CMV status was not determined, possibly confounding changes in expanded clonotypes. The recorded TCR beta diversity per million T cells decreased in a roughly linear manner with age.

Material for sequencing was blood. The chain employs TRBV6-2 or TRBV6-3 and TRBJ2-5; possibly TRBD2 for D (5 bases). This TCR came from a man younger than 35 in good health. The CDR3 here is CASGGRPETQYF. In DNA, the CDR3 is TGTGCCAGCGGAGGACGGCCGGAGACCCAGTACTTC.